This passage covers 20 T cell receptor beta chains from one sample sequenced in a study of blood T cell repertoires in COVID-19. Clones were read by immunoSEQ multiplex PCR, and TCRdb kept only the in-frame ones, dropping some. The repertoire holds 150,000 to 200,000 clones, 85% to 90% seen once, with under 15% in the top ten. Sequences were obtained from peripheral blood. These receptor sequences come from a woman in her seventies with COVID-19, enrolled during active disease.

V usage is TRBV28 and J usage is TRBJ1-1; possible D gene TRBD1, 6 bases. V was clipped by 5 bases and J by 7 bases, with 14 bases between them. The germline V gene encodes CDR1 MDHEN and CDR2 SYDVKM. The CDR3 has 13 residues. This chain's CDR3 is CASSLGQRDEAFF. In DNA form, the CDR3 reads TGTGCCAGCAGTCTGGGACAACGAGATGAAGCTTTCTTT.

This clone was seen a few times. This chain uses TRBV5-4 with TRBJ1-2; D is possibly TRBD1 (6 bases). The CDR3 is 12 amino acids. The germline gives CDR1 SGHNT, CDR2 YYREEE (reference sequence). V lost 0 bases and J 12 bases, leaving 12 bases between the germline ends. CDR3 coding DNA: TGTGCCAGCAGCTTGGGGACAGCTGAACACACCTTC. Translation gives CASSLGTAEHTF.

This clone was seen only a few times. The V gene is TRBV29-1, the J gene TRBJ1-2; 10 nucleotides agree with TRBD1. This CDR3 has 16 amino acids. The germline V gene encodes CDR1 SQVTM and CDR2 ANQGSEA. V shed 3 bases and J 4 bases; nucleotides not matched to a gene: 11. The CDR3 here is CSVEGLTGGIGYGYTF. CDR3 DNA sequence: TGCAGCGTTGAGGGACTGACAGGGGGCATCGGCTATGGCTACACCTTC.

The rearrangement links TRBV28 to TRBJ2-2; D possibly corresponds to TRBD2 (6 bases). Germline V gene sequence: CDR1 MDHEN, CDR2 SYDVKM. Trimming left V 6 bases short and J 2 bases short, with 13 bases between. The CDR3 has 15 residues. CDR3 region: CASSPGLTNTGELFF. The CDR3 nucleotides read TGTGCCAGCAGCCCGGGACTTACAAACACCGGGGAGCTGTTTTTT.

The chain carries TRBV6-2 or TRBV6-3 and TRBJ2-5, with D maybe TRBD1 (5 bases). This CDR3 region has 13 residues. V lost 6 bases, J lost 5 bases, and 13 bases lay in between. The V gene's germline CDR1 is MNHEY and CDR2 SVGEGT. CDR3: CASSPRQFETQYF. The CDR3 DNA follows: TGTGCCAGCAGCCCCAGACAGTTTGAGACCCAGTACTTC.

The chain couples TRBV20-1 to TRBJ2-7; possibly TRBD1 for D (5 bases). Germline V gives CDR1 DFQATT, CDR2 SNEGSKA (reference sequence). The length of the CDR3 is 11 residues. Trimming removed 2 bases at V and 5 bases at J, with 7 bases between. Written as DNA, the CDR3 is TGCAGTGCTAGAAAGGGGAACGAGCAGTACTTC. Its translation is CSARKGNEQYF.

This clone showed up just a few times. V gene TRBV4-2 combines with J gene TRBJ2-3; possible D gene TRBD1, 6 bases. CDR1 is LGHNA and CDR2 is YNFKEQ in the germline V gene. Trimming stripped 1 base from V and 5 bases from J, with 16 bases between. The CDR3 is made up of 16 amino acids. CDR3 amino acids: CASSQGGTISLDTQYF. As DNA, the CDR3 is TGTGCCAGCAGCCAAGGAGGGACAATTAGTTTAGATACGCAGTATTTT.

This clone was detected a few times. This chain connects TRBV4-3 to TRBJ1-3; D is undetermined. Germline V gene data show CDR1 as LGHNA and CDR2 as YSLEER. This CDR3 contains 14 residues. Trimming cost V 0 bases and J 0 bases, with 3 bases left between them. This chain's CDR3 is CASSQESSGNTIYF. The CDR3 nucleotides read TGCGCCAGCAGCCAAGAGAGCTCTGGAAACACCATATATTTT.

The J gene is TRBJ2-3, the V gene TRBV29-1; a possible D gene is TRBD1 (5 bases). Germline V gives CDR1 SQVTM, CDR2 ANQGSEA. CDR3 length equals 13 residues. Trimming took 5 bases from V and 3 from J, leaving 12 bases between them. The DNA for the CDR3 is TGCAGCGTTCTCCGACAGCCAACAGATACGCAGTATTTT. It translates to CSVLRQPTDTQYF.

The rearrangement links TRBV5-5 to TRBJ2-3, with TRBD1 as a possible D gene (6 bases). Germline assignment: CDR1 SGHKS and CDR2 YYEKEE (reference sequence). Trimming left V 4 bases short and J 1 base short, with 16 bases between. This CDR3 is built from 16 residues. The CDR3 reads CASSLEGQPGTDTQYF. CDR3 bases: TGTGCCAGCAGCCTCGAGGGACAACCCGGCACAGATACGCAGTATTTT.

J is TRBJ1-2 and V is TRBV5-1, with 9 bases lining up with TRBD1. The CDR3 has 14 residues. Per the germline V gene, CDR1 is SGHRS and CDR2 is YFSETQ. The J segment lost 6 bases and the V segment lost 0 bases, leaving 3 bases of the junction unmatched. In nucleotides, the CDR3 is TGCGCCAGCAGCTTGGTACAGGGGGCGCATGGCTACACCTTC. Its translation is CASSLVQGAHGYTF.

CDR3 amino acids: CASSPPGRGSYEQYF. The DNA of the CDR3 is TGTGCCAGCTCACCACCGGGGCGAGGCTCCTACGAGCAGTACTTC. V and J are TRBV18 and TRBJ2-7, with TRBD1 as a possible D gene (5 bases). V was shortened by 0 bases and J by 0 bases, with 9 bases between the two germline ends. This CDR3 comprises 15 residues. The V gene's germline CDR1 is KGHSH and CDR2 LQKENI.

This chain connects TRBV5-1 to TRBJ2-1; possibly TRBD2 for D (7 bases). The germline V and J ends were trimmed by 3 bases and 7 bases, with 17 bases remaining between them. The CDR3 runs to 15 residues. CDR1 SGHRS and CDR2 YFSETQ come from the germline V gene. CDR3 region: CASSSQGGVVNEQFF. As DNA, the CDR3 is TGCGCCAGCAGCTCACAGGGAGGGGTGGTTAATGAGCAGTTCTTC.

The V gene is TRBV18, the J gene TRBJ1-6; 10 bases line up with TRBD1. This CDR3 comprises 15 residues. J lost 6 bases, V lost 4 bases, and 3 bases had no gene match. Germline CDR1 reads KGHSH; CDR2 reads LQKENI. This CDR3 is CASSQRQGANSPLHF. The CDR3 nucleotides read TGTGCCAGCTCACAACGACAGGGGGCTAATTCACCCCTCCACTTT. Using reference TRBV18 and TRBJ1-6 for the parts outside the CDR3, the full variable domain is NAGVMQNPRHLVRRRGQEARLRCSPMKGHSHVYWYRQLPEEGLKFMVYLQKENIIDESGMPKERFSAEFPKEGPSILRIQQVVRGDSAAYFCASSQRQGANSPLHFGNGTRLTVT.

The V call is TRBV11-2, the J call TRBJ1-1; 9 bases align to TRBD1. V gave up 1 base and J gave up 5 bases; unmatched junction bases: 5. The CDR3 is made up of 15 amino acids. Germline V gives CDR1 SGHAT, CDR2 FQNNGV. CDR3 residues: CASSLAGQGWTEAFF. Written as DNA, the CDR3 is TGTGCCAGCAGCTTAGCCGGACAGGGGTGGACTGAAGCTTTCTTT.

The chain is built from TRBV6-6 and TRBJ1-1; a weak D match, TRBD1 (5 bases). V shed 4 bases and J shed 4 bases, with 19 bases lying between them. The CDR3 sequence is 16 residues long. The germline V gene has CDR1 MNHNY and CDR2 SVGAGI (reference sequence). The CDR3 loop is CASSSPLQLGGTEAFF. The CDR3 bases are TGTGCCAGCAGTTCCCCACTTCAGCTCGGGGGCACTGAAGCTTTCTTT.

This chain uses TRBV6-5 with TRBJ1-1, with 9 nucleotides matching TRBD1. Germline V gene data show CDR1 as MNHEY and CDR2 as SVGAGI. The CDR3 is 15 residues long. J was trimmed by 1 base and V by 6 bases; bases with no gene match: 6. The CDR3 DNA sequence: TGTGCCAGCAGGGGACGGACAGGGGAGAACACTGAAGCTTTCTTT. It encodes CASRGRTGENTEAFF.

V gene TRBV19 combines with J gene TRBJ2-1, with TRBD2 matching over 8 bases. The CDR3 covers 14 residues. Germline-derived CDR1 and CDR2 are LNHDA and SQIVND (reference sequence). The trim removed 4 bases at V and 2 bases at J, leaving 1 base unmatched. The CDR3 region is CASSTSGPYNEQFF. The CDR3 nucleotides read TGTGCCAGTAGTACTAGCGGGCCCTACAATGAGCAGTTCTTC.

The chain is built from TRBV30 and TRBJ1-2; the D is unclear. This CDR3 is 13 amino acids long. Trimming pared 0 bases from V and 4 bases from J, leaving 9 bases between. Germline CDR1 reads GTSNPN; CDR2 reads SVGIG (reference sequence). The CDR3 protein is CAWSVRSGYGYTF. For the CDR3, the DNA is TGTGCCTGGAGTGTACGGTCTGGCTATGGCTACACCTTC.

The V call is TRBV28, the J call TRBJ1-1, with a possible D match to TRBD1 (5 bases). The CDR3 runs 15 residues. Trimming removed 1 base at V and 1 base at J, with 10 bases between. In germline, CDR1 is MDHEN, CDR2 SYDVKM. The CDR3: CASSLLGGRNTEAFF. The CDR3 DNA sequence: TGTGCCAGCAGTTTATTGGGGGGTAGGAACACTGAAGCTTTCTTT. The variable domain in full, completed from reference TRBV28 and TRBJ1-1, reads DVKVTQSSRYLVKRTGEKVFLECVQDMDHENMFWYRQDPGLGLRLIYFSYDVKMKEKGDIPEGYSVSREKKERFSLILESASTNQTSMYLCASSLLGGRNTEAFFGQGTRLTVV.